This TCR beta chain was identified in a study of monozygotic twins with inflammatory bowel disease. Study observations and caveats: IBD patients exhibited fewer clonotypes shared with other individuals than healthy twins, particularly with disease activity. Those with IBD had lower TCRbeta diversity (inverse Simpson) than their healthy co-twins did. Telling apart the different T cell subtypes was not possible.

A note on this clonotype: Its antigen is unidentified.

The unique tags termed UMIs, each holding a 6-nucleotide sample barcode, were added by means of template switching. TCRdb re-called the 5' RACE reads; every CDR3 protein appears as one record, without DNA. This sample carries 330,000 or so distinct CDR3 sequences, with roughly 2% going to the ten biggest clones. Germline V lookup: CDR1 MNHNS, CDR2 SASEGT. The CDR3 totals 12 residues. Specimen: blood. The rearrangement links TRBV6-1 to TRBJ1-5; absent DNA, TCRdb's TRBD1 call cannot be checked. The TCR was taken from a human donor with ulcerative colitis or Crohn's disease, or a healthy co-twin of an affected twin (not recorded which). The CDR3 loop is CASGDSNQPQHF.